This TCR beta chain emerged from a study of T cells after yellow fever vaccination. Via MiXCR, TCRdb re-called the 5' RACE reads, giving one row per CDR3 protein. This sample has under 600,000 distinct CDR3 sequences, with around a fifth found just once. The germline V gene encodes CDR1 SGHRS and CDR2 YFSETQ. This CDR3 has 15 residues. V was pared by 4 bases and J by 0 bases, with 10 bases between. In its sample, this clonotype was seen a few times. The sample in question was PBMCs, obtained about 21 days after the first yellow fever vaccination. This clonotype was obtained from a young man who received the YFV17D yellow fever vaccine. The chain carries TRBV5-1 and TRBJ1-4; D uncertain. The CDR3 region has the DNA TGCGCCAGCAGCCACCCGGGTGCAACTAATGAAAAACTGTTTTTT. Translated: CASSHPGATNEKLFF.